Listed below are T cell receptor beta chains from one sample, sequenced in a study of blood T cell repertoires in COVID-19. The repertoire was sequenced with immunoSEQ multiplex PCR; TCRdb's copy has only in-frame clones and lacks some. The repertoire consists of some 120,000 clones, with around 80% occurring once and the leading ten covering 35% to 40%. The specimen sequenced was peripheral blood. The receptors originated from a man between 35 and 55 years old with active or convalescent COVID-19. The CDR3 runs from the conserved cysteine through the conserved F or W. Fields, in order: clone size, D gene, J gene, V gene, CDR3 DNA, CDR3 protein. A D gene is named only where the DNA matches it firmly. Not all rows give a size; the values are once, few, many and, for expanded clones, a class.

clone size: .; D gene: TRBD2; J gene: TRBJ2-5; V gene: TRBV11-2; CDR3 DNA: TGTGCCAGCCGCTGGGGGGAGGGGGAGACCCAGTACTTC; CDR3 protein: CASRWGEGETQYF
clone size: .; D gene: TRBD2; J gene: TRBJ2-2; V gene: TRBV7-2; CDR3 DNA: TGTGCCAGCAGCTCGGGACTAGCGGGGGACCTTATCACCGGGGAGCTGTTTTTT; CDR3 protein: CASSSGLAGDLITGELFF
clone size: .; D gene: .; J gene: TRBJ2-5; V gene: TRBV6-5; CDR3 DNA: TGTGCCAGCAGTTACTCAGCTGAGACCCAGTACTTC; CDR3 protein: CASSYSAETQYF
clone size: .; D gene: TRBD1; J gene: TRBJ2-7; V gene: TRBV3-1/TRBV3-2; CDR3 DNA: TGTGCCAGCAGCCCGGGACAGGGATCCTACGAGCAGTACTTC; CDR3 protein: CASSPGQGSYEQYF
clone size: few; D gene: TRBD2; J gene: TRBJ2-7; V gene: TRBV5-6; CDR3 DNA: TGTGCCAGCAGCTTGGGACTAGCGGGAAGCGAGCAGTACTTC; CDR3 protein: CASSLGLAGSEQYF
clone size: .; D gene: TRBD2; J gene: TRBJ2-3; V gene: TRBV7-3; CDR3 DNA: TGTGCCAGCAGCTTATTTTCCAGCGGGAGCGCAGATACGCAGTATTTT; CDR3 protein: CASSLFSSGSADTQYF
clone size: .; D gene: TRBD2; J gene: TRBJ2-1; V gene: TRBV5-4; CDR3 DNA: TGTGCCAGCAGCTCCCAAGCGGGAGTCTACAATGAGCAGTTCTTC; CDR3 protein: CASSSQAGVYNEQFF
clone size: .; D gene: .; J gene: TRBJ2-3; V gene: TRBV4-2; CDR3 DNA: TGTGCCAGCAGCCAAGATCCCTGGGCTGCCACAGATACGCAGTATTTT; CDR3 protein: CASSQDPWAATDTQYF
clone size: .; D gene: TRBD1; J gene: TRBJ2-1; V gene: TRBV5-6; CDR3 DNA: TGTGCCAGCAGCTCCTGGGACAGGGTAACTGGTGAGCAGTTCTTC; CDR3 protein: CASSSWDRVTGEQFF
clone size: few; D gene: TRBD1; J gene: TRBJ2-3; V gene: TRBV2; CDR3 DNA: TGTGCCAGCAGCGGACAGGCAACAGATACGCAGTATTTT; CDR3 protein: CASSGQATDTQYF
clone size: .; D gene: .; J gene: TRBJ2-7; V gene: TRBV19; CDR3 DNA: TGTGCCAGTAGTATTAAAGAGGGTACGTACGAGCAGTACTTC; CDR3 protein: CASSIKEGTYEQYF
clone size: .; D gene: TRBD1; J gene: TRBJ2-7; V gene: TRBV29-1; CDR3 DNA: TGCAGCGTTCCTGGACAGGACCTCTCCTACGAGCAGTACTTC; CDR3 protein: CSVPGQDLSYEQYF
clone size: .; D gene: TRBD1; J gene: TRBJ1-3; V gene: TRBV29-1; CDR3 DNA: TGCAGCGGTCGACAGGGCGACAACACCATATATTTT; CDR3 protein: CSGRQGDNTIYF
clone size: .; D gene: TRBD1; J gene: TRBJ2-3; V gene: TRBV7-9; CDR3 DNA: TGTGCCAGCAGCAACAGGGGGCCCGCAGATACGCAGTATTTT; CDR3 protein: CASSNRGPADTQYF
clone size: .; D gene: TRBD1; J gene: TRBJ1-5; V gene: TRBV5-3; CDR3 DNA: TGTGCCAGAAGCGCTATCCTCCAGACAGGGCCGGGGTGGTGCAATCAGCCCCAGCATTTT; CDR3 protein: CARSAILQTGPGWCNQPQHF
clone size: .; D gene: TRBD1; J gene: TRBJ2-5; V gene: TRBV24-1; CDR3 DNA: TGTGCCACCAGTGACCAATTGGGACAGGGCTTTGCGGAGACCCAGTACTTC; CDR3 protein: CATSDQLGQGFAETQYF
clone size: once; D gene: TRBD2; J gene: TRBJ2-7; V gene: TRBV7-2; CDR3 DNA: TGTGCCAGCAGCCCCGATAGCGGGTGGGTCGAGCAGTACTTC; CDR3 protein: CASSPDSGWVEQYF
clone size: once; D gene: .; J gene: TRBJ2-5; V gene: TRBV9; CDR3 DNA: TGTGCCAGCAGCGTAGCAGGGAAGCAACAAGAGACCCAGTACTTC; CDR3 protein: CASSVAGKQQETQYF
clone size: .; D gene: .; J gene: TRBJ1-4; V gene: TRBV28; CDR3 DNA: TGTGCCAGCAGTACAGGCGGGGTGGTAACTAATGAAAAACTGTTTTTT; CDR3 protein: CASSTGGVVTNEKLFF
clone size: .; D gene: .; J gene: TRBJ1-2; V gene: TRBV19; CDR3 DNA: TGTGCCAGTAGTATAGGGGGGGATGTCTATGGCTACACCTTC; CDR3 protein: CASSIGGDVYGYTF
clone size: few; D gene: .; J gene: TRBJ2-7; V gene: TRBV7-2; CDR3 DNA: TGTGCCAGCAGATTTGAACCTATCTCCTACGAGCAGTACTTC; CDR3 protein: CASRFEPISYEQYF
clone size: few; D gene: .; J gene: TRBJ1-2; V gene: TRBV3-1/TRBV3-2; CDR3 DNA: TGTGCCAGCAGCCAAGATCCCGCCGGTAACTATGGCTACACCTTC; CDR3 protein: CASSQDPAGNYGYTF
clone size: .; D gene: .; J gene: TRBJ2-7; V gene: TRBV3-1/TRBV3-2; CDR3 DNA: TGTGCCAGCAGCCAAGCAGGGATAATCTACGAGCAGTACTTC; CDR3 protein: CASSQAGIIYEQYF
clone size: .; D gene: .; J gene: TRBJ1-1; V gene: TRBV19; CDR3 DNA: TGTGCCAGTAGAGAGCAGAGGGTGTGGGGCACTGAAGCTTTCTTT; CDR3 protein: CASREQRVWGTEAFF
clone size: .; D gene: .; J gene: TRBJ1-1; V gene: TRBV12-5; CDR3 DNA: TGTGCTAGTGGTTTGCCTTTGGGGGCGCGGCGGACTGAAGCTTTCTTT; CDR3 protein: CASGLPLGARRTEAFF
clone size: .; D gene: TRBD2; J gene: TRBJ2-3; V gene: TRBV24-1; CDR3 DNA: TGTGCCCCGAGGGAGCTGAGCGGGAGGGCCCAGGGGACGCAGTATTTT; CDR3 protein: CAPRELSGRAQGTQYF
clone size: .; D gene: TRBD1; J gene: TRBJ1-4; V gene: TRBV5-8; CDR3 DNA: TGTGCCAGCAGCGCCGGGACAGGGGTTAGACCTAATGAAAAACTGTTTTTT; CDR3 protein: CASSAGTGVRPNEKLFF
clone size: few; D gene: .; J gene: TRBJ2-7; V gene: TRBV7-9; CDR3 DNA: TGTGCCAGCAGCTTAGAGGCGGGTAACGAGCAGTACTTC; CDR3 protein: CASSLEAGNEQYF
clone size: .; D gene: TRBD1; J gene: TRBJ2-2; V gene: TRBV11-3; CDR3 DNA: TGTGCCAGCAGCTTGGGGACAGGGGGAAACACCGGGGAGCTGTTTTTT; CDR3 protein: CASSLGTGGNTGELFF
clone size: .; D gene: TRBD1; J gene: TRBJ1-4; V gene: TRBV11-2; CDR3 DNA: TGTGCCAGCAGCTCCTATGACAGGGGGCATGAAAAACTGTTTTTT; CDR3 protein: CASSSYDRGHEKLFF
clone size: .; D gene: .; J gene: TRBJ1-2; V gene: TRBV7-9; CDR3 DNA: TGTGCCAGCAGTAAACTTGGACAGCTCTATGGCTACACCTTC; CDR3 protein: CASSKLGQLYGYTF
clone size: once; D gene: .; J gene: TRBJ2-5; V gene: TRBV30; CDR3 DNA: TGTGCCTGGAGGCAGGGGACGAAGACCCAGTACTTC; CDR3 protein: CAWRQGTKTQYF
clone size: few; D gene: .; J gene: TRBJ1-5; V gene: TRBV6-2/TRBV6-3; CDR3 DNA: TGTGCCAGCAGTTACTCAGGGGTCGGAAATCAGCCCCAGCATTTT; CDR3 protein: CASSYSGVGNQPQHF
clone size: .; D gene: .; J gene: TRBJ2-7; V gene: TRBV10-2; CDR3 DNA: TGCGCCACCAAGCGTCCCAATGGTGACGAGCAGTACTTC; CDR3 protein: CATKRPNGDEQYF
clone size: .; D gene: TRBD2; J gene: TRBJ2-1; V gene: TRBV9; CDR3 DNA: TGTGCCAGCAGCGTAGAAGGGCTAGCGGGAGACGATGAGCAGTTCTTC; CDR3 protein: CASSVEGLAGDDEQFF
clone size: .; D gene: .; J gene: TRBJ1-1; V gene: TRBV30; CDR3 DNA: TGTGCCTGGAGTGTAGCAGGGGCGGGCGGTGAAGCTTTCTTT; CDR3 protein: CAWSVAGAGGEAFF
clone size: .; D gene: .; J gene: TRBJ1-2; V gene: TRBV12-3/TRBV12-4; CDR3 DNA: TGTGCCAGCAGTTTAACTAACTATGGTTACACCTTC; CDR3 protein: CASSLTNYGYTF
clone size: .; D gene: .; J gene: TRBJ1-4; V gene: TRBV19; CDR3 DNA: TGTGCCAGTAGTATTACATATGGGGAAGGAGGGTATTCTGAAAAACTGTTTTTT; CDR3 protein: CASSITYGEGGYSEKLFF
clone size: .; D gene: .; J gene: TRBJ2-5; V gene: TRBV5-5; CDR3 DNA: TGTGCCAGCAGCTTGGTTAGCGGTAGACAAGAGACCCAGTACTTC; CDR3 protein: CASSLVSGRQETQYF
clone size: .; D gene: .; J gene: TRBJ2-1; V gene: TRBV28; CDR3 DNA: TGTGCCAGCAGTTTAAACGGGGAAAATGGTAATGAGCAGTTCTTC; CDR3 protein: CASSLNGENGNEQFF
clone size: .; D gene: TRBD1; J gene: TRBJ2-1; V gene: TRBV27; CDR3 DNA: TGTGCCAGCAGTACCACCGGGACAGGGACTGGTGAGCAGTTCTTC; CDR3 protein: CASSTTGTGTGEQFF
clone size: .; D gene: .; J gene: TRBJ2-1; V gene: TRBV7-2; CDR3 DNA: TGTGCCAGCAGCTTGTGGGGGCCCTCCCCAGTGCTCTTC; CDR3 protein: CASSLWGPSPVLF
clone size: .; D gene: .; J gene: TRBJ2-3; V gene: TRBV2; CDR3 DNA: TGTGCCACCCTGTTTGACAGTAACACAGATACGCAGTATTTT; CDR3 protein: CATLFDSNTDTQYF
clone size: .; D gene: TRBD1; J gene: TRBJ2-7; V gene: TRBV5-1; CDR3 DNA: TGCGCCAGCAGCTTGGCCTTAACAGGGGGATTCCCCTACGAGCAGTACTTC; CDR3 protein: CASSLALTGGFPYEQYF
clone size: .; D gene: TRBD1; J gene: TRBJ1-2; V gene: TRBV28; CDR3 DNA: TGTGCCAGCAGTTCCTGGGACAGGGGAGATGGCTACACCTTC; CDR3 protein: CASSSWDRGDGYTF
clone size: .; D gene: TRBD2; J gene: TRBJ2-1; V gene: TRBV9; CDR3 DNA: TGTGCCAGCAGCGTCTCTCCGGGACTAGCGGGGACCAATGAGCAGTTCTTC; CDR3 protein: CASSVSPGLAGTNEQFF
clone size: .; D gene: TRBD2; J gene: TRBJ2-2; V gene: TRBV18; CDR3 DNA: TGTGCCAGCTCACCAGCCACTAGCGGATCCAACACCGGGGAGCTGTTTTTT; CDR3 protein: CASSPATSGSNTGELFF
clone size: once; D gene: TRBD1; J gene: TRBJ1-6; V gene: TRBV5-1; CDR3 DNA: TGCGCCAGCAGCTGGGGACAGGATTCACCCCTCCACTTT; CDR3 protein: CASSWGQDSPLHF
clone size: .; D gene: TRBD1; J gene: TRBJ1-5; V gene: TRBV6-5; CDR3 DNA: TGTGCCAGCAGTTACGGGACAGCCTCATATCAGCCCCAGCATTTT; CDR3 protein: CASSYGTASYQPQHF
clone size: .; D gene: .; J gene: TRBJ2-7; V gene: TRBV10-1; CDR3 DNA: TGCGCCAGCAGTGAGGGGCCACTCTCCTACGAGCAGTACTTC; CDR3 protein: CASSEGPLSYEQYF
clone size: .; D gene: .; J gene: TRBJ2-5; V gene: TRBV9; CDR3 DNA: TGTGCCAGCAGCGAGACGCCCACGACAGGAGCCTGGGAGACCCAGTACTTC; CDR3 protein: CASSETPTTGAWETQYF
clone size: .; D gene: TRBD1; J gene: TRBJ1-5; V gene: TRBV19; CDR3 DNA: TGTGCCAGTATGGGGGACAGGGGTGGTCAGCCCCAGCATTTT; CDR3 protein: CASMGDRGGQPQHF
clone size: .; D gene: .; J gene: TRBJ1-6; V gene: TRBV6-2/TRBV6-3; CDR3 DNA: TGTGCCAGCAGTTGGGGGCCGAATTCACCCCTCCACTTT; CDR3 protein: CASSWGPNSPLHF
clone size: few; D gene: TRBD2; J gene: TRBJ2-1; V gene: TRBV30; CDR3 DNA: TGTGCCTGGAGTCTTCTCGGACTAGCGGGGTACAATGAGCAGTTCTTC; CDR3 protein: CAWSLLGLAGYNEQFF
clone size: few; D gene: .; J gene: TRBJ1-1; V gene: TRBV6-1; CDR3 DNA: TGTGCCAGCAGTGAACACATGAACACTGAAGCTTTCTTT; CDR3 protein: CASSEHMNTEAFF
clone size: few; D gene: TRBD2; J gene: TRBJ2-7; V gene: TRBV6-5; CDR3 DNA: TGTGCCAGCGAGGAGCGGGGGCCCTACGAGCAGTACTTC; CDR3 protein: CASEERGPYEQYF
clone size: .; D gene: TRBD1; J gene: TRBJ2-3; V gene: TRBV19; CDR3 DNA: TGTGCCAGTAGTACAACAGGGGGCTATGGGTTAGATACGCAGTATTTT; CDR3 protein: CASSTTGGYGLDTQYF
clone size: .; D gene: TRBD2; J gene: TRBJ2-1; V gene: TRBV5-4; CDR3 DNA: TGTGCCAGCAGCTTGGGGATTAGCGGGAGTTTCAATGAGCAGTTCTTC; CDR3 protein: CASSLGISGSFNEQFF
clone size: .; D gene: .; J gene: TRBJ2-2; V gene: TRBV10-3; CDR3 DNA: TGTGCCATCTCAGGAATCAGCCCGAAGAACACCGGGGAGCTGTTTTTT; CDR3 protein: CAISGISPKNTGELFF